The clone carrying this TCR beta chain has more than one count but fewer than ten. As yet, its antigen is unknown. These data are taken from a study of T-cell reconstitution after alpha-beta-depleted transplantation in children. The study's findings and limits: After transplant, high TCRbeta diversity at day 60 in some patients arose from surviving recipient T cells and thymic progenitors. The study reportedly traced alpha-beta T cells about two months after transplant to several hundred expanded graft clones. Among T cells one year after transplant, newly produced cells accounted for most counts and diversity.

During its preparation, the TCRbeta library received unique molecular identifiers. TCRdb re-called the PCR reads with MiXCR, one entry per CDR3 protein. Among 200,000 to 250,000 distinct CDR3 sequences listed, about 11% were seen once. Germline lookup yields CDR1 SGHVS and CDR2 FNYEAQ. The J segment lost 6 bases and the V segment lost 5 bases, leaving 15 bases of the junction unmatched. The CDR3 covers 17 residues. This receptor was identified in a child less than two years old with acute myeloid leukemia, due to receive a stem cell transplant. The specimen comprised PBMCs, sampled before TCRalphabeta/CD19-depleted stem cell transplant. The V call is TRBV7-6, the J call TRBJ2-3, with TRBD2 identical over 9 bases. CDR3 loop: CASSPQTSGILGDTQYF. The CDR3, as DNA: TGTGCCAGCAGCCCCCAGACTAGCGGTATATTAGGGGATACGCAGTATTTT.